The source of this T cell receptor (beta chain) is a study of blood T cell repertoires in COVID-19. Study at large: The analysed material was cDNA or gDNA that came from T cells, B-cell-depleted T cells, or PBMCs.

Original data processing: Scientists estimated how many nucleated cells there were by amplifying reference gene primers. Only in-frame clones appear in the TCRdb table, and some are missing; sequencing was by immunoSEQ multiplex PCR. That table gives V, J and clone size, and the DNA gave D and trimming. Of 180,000 or so clones listed, 85% to 90% are singletons. The CDR3 is 16 amino acids. The germline gives CDR1 SGHAT, CDR2 FQNNGV. V dropped 2 bases and J dropped 1 base, with 14 bases sitting between them. This receptor was taken from a man aged 18 to 30 with acute or convalescent COVID-19. The chain has TRBV11-2 and TRBJ2-5, with D possibly being TRBD2 (5 bases). Material: peripheral blood. In DNA, the CDR3 is TGTGCCAGCAGCTTAAGCGGAGTTAGGGCCCAAGAGACCCAGTACTTC. It codes for CASSLSGVRAQETQYF.